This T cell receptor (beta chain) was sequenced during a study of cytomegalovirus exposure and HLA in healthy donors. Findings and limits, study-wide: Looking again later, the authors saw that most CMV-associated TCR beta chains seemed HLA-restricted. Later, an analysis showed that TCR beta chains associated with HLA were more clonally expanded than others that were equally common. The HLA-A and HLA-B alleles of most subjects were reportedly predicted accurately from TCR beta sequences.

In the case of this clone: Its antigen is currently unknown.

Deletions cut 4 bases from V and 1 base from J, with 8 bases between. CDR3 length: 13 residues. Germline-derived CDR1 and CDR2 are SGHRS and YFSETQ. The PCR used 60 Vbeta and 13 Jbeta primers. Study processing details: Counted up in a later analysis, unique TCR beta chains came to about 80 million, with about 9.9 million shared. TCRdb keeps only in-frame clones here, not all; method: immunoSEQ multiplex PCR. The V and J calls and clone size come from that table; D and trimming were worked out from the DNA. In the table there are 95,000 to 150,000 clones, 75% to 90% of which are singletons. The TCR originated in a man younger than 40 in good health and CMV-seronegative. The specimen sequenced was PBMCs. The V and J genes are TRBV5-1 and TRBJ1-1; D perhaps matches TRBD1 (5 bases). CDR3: CASSAGGNTEAFF. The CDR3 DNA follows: TGCGCCAGCAGCGCCGGGGGGAACACTGAAGCTTTCTTT.